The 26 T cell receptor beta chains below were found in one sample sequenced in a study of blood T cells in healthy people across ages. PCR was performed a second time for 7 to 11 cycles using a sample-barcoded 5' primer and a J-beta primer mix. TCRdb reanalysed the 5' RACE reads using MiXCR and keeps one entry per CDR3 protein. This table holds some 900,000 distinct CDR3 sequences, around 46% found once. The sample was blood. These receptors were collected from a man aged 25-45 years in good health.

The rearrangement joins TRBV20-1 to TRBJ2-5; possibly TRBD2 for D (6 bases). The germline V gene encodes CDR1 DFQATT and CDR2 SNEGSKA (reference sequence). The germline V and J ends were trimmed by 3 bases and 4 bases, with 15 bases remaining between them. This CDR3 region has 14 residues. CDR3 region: CSARLAGKAETQYF. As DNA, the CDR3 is TGCAGTGCTAGGCTGGCGGGGAAGGCAGAGACCCAGTACTTC.

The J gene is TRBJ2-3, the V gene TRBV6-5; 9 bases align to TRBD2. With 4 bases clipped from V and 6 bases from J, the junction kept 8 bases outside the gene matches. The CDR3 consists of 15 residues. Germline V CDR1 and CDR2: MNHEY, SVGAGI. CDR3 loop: CASSLAGVSPDTQYF. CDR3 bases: TGTGCCAGCAGTTTAGCGGGGGTGAGCCCCGATACGCAGTATTTT.

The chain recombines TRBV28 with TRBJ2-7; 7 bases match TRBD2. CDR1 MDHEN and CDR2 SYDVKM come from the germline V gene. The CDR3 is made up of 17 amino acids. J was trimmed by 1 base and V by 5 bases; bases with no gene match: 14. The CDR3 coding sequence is TGTGCCAGCAGTGCCGAATCTTTTGGCGGGGGATCCTACGAGCAGTACTTC. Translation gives CASSAESFGGGSYEQYF. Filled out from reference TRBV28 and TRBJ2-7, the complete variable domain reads DVKVTQSSRYLVKRTGEKVFLECVQDMDHENMFWYRQDPGLGLRLIYFSYDVKMKEKGDIPEGYSVSREKKERFSLILESASTNQTSMYLCASSAESFGGGSYEQYFGPGTRLTVT.

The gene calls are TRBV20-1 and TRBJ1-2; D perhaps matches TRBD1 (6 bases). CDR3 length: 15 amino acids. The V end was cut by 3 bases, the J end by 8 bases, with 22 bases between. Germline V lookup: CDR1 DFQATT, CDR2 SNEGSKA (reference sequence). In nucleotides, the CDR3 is TGCAGTGCTAGGGGGAATCTACAGGGTAGTAGGGGCTACACCTTC. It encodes CSARGNLQGSRGYTF.

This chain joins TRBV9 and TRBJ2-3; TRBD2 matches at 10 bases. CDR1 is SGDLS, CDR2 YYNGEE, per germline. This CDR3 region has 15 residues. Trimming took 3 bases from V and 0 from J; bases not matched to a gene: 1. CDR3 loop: CASSGSGGSTDTQYF. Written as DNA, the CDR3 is TGTGCCAGCAGCGGTAGCGGGGGGAGCACAGATACGCAGTATTTT. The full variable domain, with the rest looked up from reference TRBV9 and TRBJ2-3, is DSGVTQTPKHLITATGQRVTLRCSPRSGDLSVYWYQQSLDQGLQFLIQYYNGEERAKGNILERFSAQQFPDLHSELNLSSLELGDSALYFCASSGSGGSTDTQYFGPGTRLTVL.

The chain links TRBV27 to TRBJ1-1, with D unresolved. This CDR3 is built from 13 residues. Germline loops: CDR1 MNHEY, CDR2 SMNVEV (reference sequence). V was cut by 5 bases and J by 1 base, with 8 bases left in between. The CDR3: CASSTYRNTEAFF. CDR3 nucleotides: TGTGCCAGCAGTACCTACAGGAACACTGAAGCTTTCTTT.

The CDR3 reads CASSYEFGKQFF. The CDR3 DNA sequence: TGTGCCAGCAGTTACGAGTTCGGAAAGCAGTTCTTC. This chain links TRBV6-2 or TRBV6-3 with TRBJ2-1; D gene ambiguous. The CDR3 has 12 amino acids. V lost 2 bases and J 11 bases, leaving 10 bases between the germline ends. Looked up from germline, CDR1 is MNHEY and CDR2 is SVGEGT.

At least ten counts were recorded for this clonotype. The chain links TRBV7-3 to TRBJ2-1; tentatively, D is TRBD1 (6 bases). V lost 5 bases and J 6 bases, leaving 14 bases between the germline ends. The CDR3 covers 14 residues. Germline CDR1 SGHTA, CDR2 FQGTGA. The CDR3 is CASSLPGQRNEQFF. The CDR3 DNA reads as TGTGCCAGCAGCCTACCGGGACAACGCAATGAGCAGTTCTTC.

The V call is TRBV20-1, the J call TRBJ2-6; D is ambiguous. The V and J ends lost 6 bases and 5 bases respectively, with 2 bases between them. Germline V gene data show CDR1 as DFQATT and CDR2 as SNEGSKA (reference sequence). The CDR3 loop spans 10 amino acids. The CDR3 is CSAWANVLTF. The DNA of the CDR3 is TGCAGTGCGTGGGCCAACGTCCTGACTTTC.

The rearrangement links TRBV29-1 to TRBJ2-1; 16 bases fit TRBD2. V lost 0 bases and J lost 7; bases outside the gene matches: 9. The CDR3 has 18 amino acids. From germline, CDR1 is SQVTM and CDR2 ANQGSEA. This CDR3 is CSVEDRGLAGGIVNEQFF. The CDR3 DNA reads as TGCAGCGTTGAAGACCGGGGACTAGCGGGGGGGATAGTAAATGAGCAGTTCTTC.

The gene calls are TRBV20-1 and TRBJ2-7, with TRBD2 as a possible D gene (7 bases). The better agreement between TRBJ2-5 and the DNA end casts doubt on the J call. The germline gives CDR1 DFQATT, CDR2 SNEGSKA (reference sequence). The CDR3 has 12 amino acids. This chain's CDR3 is CSVGAGAETQYF. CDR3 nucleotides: TGCAGTGTAGGGGCGGGGGCGGAGACCCAGTACTTC.

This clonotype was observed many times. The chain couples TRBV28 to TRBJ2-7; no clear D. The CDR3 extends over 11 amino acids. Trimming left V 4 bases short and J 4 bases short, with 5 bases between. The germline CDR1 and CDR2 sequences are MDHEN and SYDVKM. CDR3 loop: CASSSQYEQYF. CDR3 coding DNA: TGTGCCAGCAGTTCCCAATACGAGCAGTACTTC.

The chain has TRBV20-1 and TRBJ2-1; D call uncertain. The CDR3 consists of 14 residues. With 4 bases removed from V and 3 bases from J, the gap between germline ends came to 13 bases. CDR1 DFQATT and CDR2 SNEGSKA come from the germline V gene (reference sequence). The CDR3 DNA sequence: TGCAGTGCTAATCAGCGCGGAAACTACAATGAGCAGTTCTTC. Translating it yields CSANQRGNYNEQFF.

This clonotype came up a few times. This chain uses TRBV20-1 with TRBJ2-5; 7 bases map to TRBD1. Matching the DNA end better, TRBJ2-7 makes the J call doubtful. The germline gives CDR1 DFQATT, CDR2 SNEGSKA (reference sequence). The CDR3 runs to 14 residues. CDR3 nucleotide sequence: TGCAGTGCTAGGGGACAGCTTCTGGGGTACGAGCAGTACTTC. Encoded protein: CSARGQLLGYEQYF.

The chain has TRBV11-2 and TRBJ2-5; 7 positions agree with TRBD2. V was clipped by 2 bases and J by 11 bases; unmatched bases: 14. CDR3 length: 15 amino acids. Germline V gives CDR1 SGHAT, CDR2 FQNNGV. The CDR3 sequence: CASSLRGEFYNEQYF. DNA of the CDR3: TGTGCCAGCAGCTTACGGGGGGAATTTTACAATGAGCAGTACTTC.

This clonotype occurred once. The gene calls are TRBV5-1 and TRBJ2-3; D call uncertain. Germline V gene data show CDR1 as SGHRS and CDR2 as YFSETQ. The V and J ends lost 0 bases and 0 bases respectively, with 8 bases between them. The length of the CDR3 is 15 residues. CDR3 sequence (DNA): TGCGCCAGCAGCTTGGACAGCTCTAGCACAGATACGCAGTATTTT. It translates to CASSLDSSSTDTQYF. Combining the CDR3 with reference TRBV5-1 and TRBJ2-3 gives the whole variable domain KAGVTQTPRYLIKTRGQQVTLSCSPISGHRSVSWYQQTPGQGLQFLFEYFSETQRNKGNFPGRFSGRQFSNSRSEMNVSTLELGDSALYLCASSLDSSSTDTQYFGPGTRLTVL.

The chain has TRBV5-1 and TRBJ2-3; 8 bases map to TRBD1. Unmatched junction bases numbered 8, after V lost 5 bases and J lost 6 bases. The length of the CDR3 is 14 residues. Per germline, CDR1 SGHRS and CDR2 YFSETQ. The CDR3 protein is CASSRGTGGDTQYF. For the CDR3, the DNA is TGCGCCAGCAGTCGGGGGACAGGAGGCGATACGCAGTATTTT.

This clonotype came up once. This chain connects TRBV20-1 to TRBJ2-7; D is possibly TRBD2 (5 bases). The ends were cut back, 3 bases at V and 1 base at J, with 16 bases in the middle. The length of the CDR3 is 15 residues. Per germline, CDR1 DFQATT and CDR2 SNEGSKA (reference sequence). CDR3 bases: TGCAGTGCTAGTTCGTCCTCGGGGAAATCCTACGAGCAGTACTTC. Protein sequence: CSASSSSGKSYEQYF.

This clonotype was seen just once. DNA for the CDR3: TGTGCCAGCAGTAAACAGGGGTTTGACGAGCAGTACTTC. This encodes CASSKQGFDEQYF. V is TRBV2 and J is TRBJ2-7; TRBD1 matches at 7 bases. This CDR3 is 13 amino acids long. Germline V lookup: CDR1 SNHLY, CDR2 FYNNEI. The trim removed 5 bases at V and 5 bases at J, leaving 6 bases unmatched.

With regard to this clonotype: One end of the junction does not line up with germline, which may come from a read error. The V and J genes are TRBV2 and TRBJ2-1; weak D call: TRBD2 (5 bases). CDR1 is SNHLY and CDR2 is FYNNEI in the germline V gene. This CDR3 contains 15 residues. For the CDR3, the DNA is TGTGCCAGCGGTGATTCTGGGAGCTCCTACAATGAGCAGTTCTTC. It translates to CASGDSGSSYNEQFF.

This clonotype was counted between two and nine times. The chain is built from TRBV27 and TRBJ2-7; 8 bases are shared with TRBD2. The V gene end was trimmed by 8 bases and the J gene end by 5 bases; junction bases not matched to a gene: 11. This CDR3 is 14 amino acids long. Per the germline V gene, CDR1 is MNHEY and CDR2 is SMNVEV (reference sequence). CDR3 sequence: CASCLAGGVNEQYF. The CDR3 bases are TGTGCCAGCTGCCTCGCGGGGGGCGTCAACGAGCAGTACTTC.

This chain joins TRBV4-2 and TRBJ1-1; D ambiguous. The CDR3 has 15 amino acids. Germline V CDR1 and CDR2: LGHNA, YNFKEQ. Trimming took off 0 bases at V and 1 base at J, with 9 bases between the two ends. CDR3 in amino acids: CASSQEGRKNTEAFF. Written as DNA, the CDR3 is TGTGCCAGCAGCCAAGAAGGGAGAAAGAACACTGAAGCTTTCTTT.

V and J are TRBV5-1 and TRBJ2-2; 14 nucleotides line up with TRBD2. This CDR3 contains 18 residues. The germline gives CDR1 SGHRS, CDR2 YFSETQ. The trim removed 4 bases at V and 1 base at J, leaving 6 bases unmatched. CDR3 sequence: CASSNGLAGGQNTGELFF. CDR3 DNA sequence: TGCGCCAGCAGCAACGGACTAGCGGGGGGCCAGAACACCGGGGAGCTGTTTTTT. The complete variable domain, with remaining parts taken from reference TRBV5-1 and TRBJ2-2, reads KAGVTQTPRYLIKTRGQQVTLSCSPISGHRSVSWYQQTPGQGLQFLFEYFSETQRNKGNFPGRFSGRQFSNSRSEMNVSTLELGDSALYLCASSNGLAGGQNTGELFFGEGSRLTVL.

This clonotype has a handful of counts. The CDR3 reads CASRLTSVETQYF. The DNA of the CDR3 is TGTGCCAGCAGGTTAACTAGTGTAGAGACCCAGTACTTC. The chain uses TRBV6-1 and TRBJ2-5; tentatively, D is TRBD2 (5 bases). Trimming took off 6 bases at V and 4 bases at J, with 12 bases between the two ends. The CDR3 sequence is 13 residues long. CDR1 is MNHNS and CDR2 is SASEGT in the germline V gene.

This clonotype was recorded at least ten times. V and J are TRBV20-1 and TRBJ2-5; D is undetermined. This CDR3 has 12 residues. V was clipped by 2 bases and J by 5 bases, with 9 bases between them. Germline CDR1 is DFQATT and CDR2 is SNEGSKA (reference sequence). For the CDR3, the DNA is TGCAGTGCTAGAAGAGTCGGGGAGACCCAGTACTTC. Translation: CSARRVGETQYF.

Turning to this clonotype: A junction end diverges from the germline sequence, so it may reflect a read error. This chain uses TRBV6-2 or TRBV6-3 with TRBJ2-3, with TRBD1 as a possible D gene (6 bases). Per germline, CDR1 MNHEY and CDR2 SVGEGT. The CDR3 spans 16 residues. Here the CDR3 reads CANSPTTGGSTDTQYF. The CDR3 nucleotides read TGTGCCAACAGTCCAACGACAGGTGGGAGCACAGATACGCAGTATTTT.